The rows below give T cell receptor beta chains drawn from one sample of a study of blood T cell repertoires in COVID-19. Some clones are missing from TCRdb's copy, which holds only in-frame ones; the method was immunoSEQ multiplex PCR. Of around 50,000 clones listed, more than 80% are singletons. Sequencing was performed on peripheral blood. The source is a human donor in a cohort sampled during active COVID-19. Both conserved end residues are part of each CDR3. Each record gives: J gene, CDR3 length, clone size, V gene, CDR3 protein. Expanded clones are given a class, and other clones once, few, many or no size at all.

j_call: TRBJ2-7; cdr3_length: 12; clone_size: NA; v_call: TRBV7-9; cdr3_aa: CASSLEHYEQYF
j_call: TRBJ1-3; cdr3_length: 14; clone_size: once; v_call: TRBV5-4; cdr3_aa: CASSLGPVGNTIYF
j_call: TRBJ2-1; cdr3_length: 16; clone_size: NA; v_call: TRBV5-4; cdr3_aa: CASSFDGDSRYNEQFF
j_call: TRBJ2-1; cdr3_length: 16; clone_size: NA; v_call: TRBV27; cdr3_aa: CASSLAGQGATSEQFF
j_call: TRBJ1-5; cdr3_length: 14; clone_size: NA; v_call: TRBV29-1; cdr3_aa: CSVRIGESNQPQHF
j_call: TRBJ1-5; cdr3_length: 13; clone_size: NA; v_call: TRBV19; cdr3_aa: CASSIQGSGPQHF
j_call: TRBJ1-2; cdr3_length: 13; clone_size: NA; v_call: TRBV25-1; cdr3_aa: CASSDRGLRGYTF
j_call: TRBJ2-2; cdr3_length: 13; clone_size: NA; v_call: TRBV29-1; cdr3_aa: CSAITGSAGELFF
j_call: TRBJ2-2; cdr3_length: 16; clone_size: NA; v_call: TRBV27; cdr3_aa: CASSLGRTSVTGELFF
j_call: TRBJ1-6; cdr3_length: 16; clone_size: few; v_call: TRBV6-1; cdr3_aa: CASSASGHLNNSPLHF
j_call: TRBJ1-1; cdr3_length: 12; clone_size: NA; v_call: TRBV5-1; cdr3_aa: CASSQQGSEAFF
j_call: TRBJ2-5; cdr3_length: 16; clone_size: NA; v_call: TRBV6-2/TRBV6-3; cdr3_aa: CASSKTGQTTPGSQYF
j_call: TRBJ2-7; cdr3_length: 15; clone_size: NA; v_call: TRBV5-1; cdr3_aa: CASSLEPRVNYEQYF
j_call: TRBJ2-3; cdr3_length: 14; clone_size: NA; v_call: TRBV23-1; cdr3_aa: CASSPLTRQDTQYF
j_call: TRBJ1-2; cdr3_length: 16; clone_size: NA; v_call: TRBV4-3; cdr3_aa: CASSPLGVGLPGGYTF
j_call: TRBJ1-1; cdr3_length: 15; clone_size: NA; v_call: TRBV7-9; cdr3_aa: CASSATGQGSTEAFF
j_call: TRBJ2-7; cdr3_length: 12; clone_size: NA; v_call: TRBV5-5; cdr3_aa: CASSLTAYEQYF
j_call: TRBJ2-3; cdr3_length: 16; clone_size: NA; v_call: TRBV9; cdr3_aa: CASSVDGGAFTDTQYF
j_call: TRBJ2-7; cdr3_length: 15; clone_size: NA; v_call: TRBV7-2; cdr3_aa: CASSPARVIRGEQYF
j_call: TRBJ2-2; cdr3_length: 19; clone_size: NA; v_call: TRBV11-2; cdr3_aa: CASSLQPRTGTGRTGELFF
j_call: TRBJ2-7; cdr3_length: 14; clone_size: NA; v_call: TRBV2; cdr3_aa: CASSAGTVFYEQYF
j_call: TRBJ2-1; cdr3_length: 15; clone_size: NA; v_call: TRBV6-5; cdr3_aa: CASRGGASGYNEQFF
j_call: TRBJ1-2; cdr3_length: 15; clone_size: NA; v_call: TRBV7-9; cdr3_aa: CASSPSGTGGDGYTF
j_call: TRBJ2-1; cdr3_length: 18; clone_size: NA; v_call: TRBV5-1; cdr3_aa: CASSLGLAGGPSENEQFF
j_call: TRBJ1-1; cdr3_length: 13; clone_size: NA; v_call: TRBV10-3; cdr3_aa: CAISATGLTEAFF
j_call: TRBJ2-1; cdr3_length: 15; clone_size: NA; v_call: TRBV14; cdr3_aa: CASSLGTSGVREQFF
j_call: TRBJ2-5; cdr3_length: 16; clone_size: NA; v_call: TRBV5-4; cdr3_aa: CASSSGLARDGETQYF
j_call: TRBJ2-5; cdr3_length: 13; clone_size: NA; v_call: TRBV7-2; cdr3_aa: CASSWQGEETQYF
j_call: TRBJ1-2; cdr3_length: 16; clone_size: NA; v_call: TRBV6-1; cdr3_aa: CASSESVGTGVYGYTF
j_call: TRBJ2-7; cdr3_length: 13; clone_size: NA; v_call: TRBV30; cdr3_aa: CAWRGGSSYEQYF